Listed here are 30 T cell receptor beta chains from one sample, sequenced in a study of blood T cells in healthy people across ages. A J-beta primer mix and a sample-barcoded 5' primer were used in a second PCR of roughly 6 to 11 cycles. TCRdb analysed the 5' RACE reads with MiXCR anew, one entry per CDR3 protein. This table holds some 880,000 distinct CDR3 sequences, about 36% found once. The sample taken for sequencing was blood. The receptors were gathered from a man between 18 and 35 years old in good health.

The chain carries TRBV6-1 and TRBJ2-3; 8 bases line up with TRBD2. The CDR3 consists of 16 residues. Germline V gene lookup returns CDR1 MNHNS and CDR2 SASEGT. V shed 2 bases, J shed 3 bases, and the junction held 7 bases outside the gene matches. CDR3 sequence reads: CASSETSGGRTDTQYF. The DNA for the CDR3 is TGTGCCAGCAGTGAAACCAGCGGGGGTCGGACAGATACGCAGTATTTT.

The J gene is TRBJ1-1, the V gene TRBV29-1; no clear D. V shed 5 bases and J shed 1 base, with 14 bases lying between them. This CDR3 comprises 14 residues. Germline V CDR1 and CDR2: SQVTM, ANQGSEA. Written as DNA, the CDR3 is TGCAGCGTTTTGCCGGACTTCGGGAACACTGAAGCTTTCTTT. This encodes CSVLPDFGNTEAFF.

This clonotype was observed a handful of times. The chain couples TRBV20-1 to TRBJ1-4, with TRBD1 as a possible D gene (6 bases). Germline-derived CDR1 and CDR2 are DFQATT and SNEGSKA (reference sequence). The CDR3 is made up of 14 amino acids. Trimming removed 6 bases from V and 5 bases from J, with 16 bases in between. The CDR3 DNA reads as TGCAGTGCATCTCACAGGGAGGGAAATGAAAAACTGTTTTTT. Translating it yields CSASHREGNEKLFF.

This clonotype was counted only a few times. The chain employs TRBV6-6 and TRBJ2-1; unclear D gene. With 2 bases removed from V and 5 bases from J, the gap between germline ends came to 7 bases. The CDR3 consists of 13 residues. Germline CDR1 is MNHNY and CDR2 is SVGAGI (reference sequence). CDR3 sequence reads: CASSYPPNNEQFF. CDR3 sequence (DNA): TGTGCCAGCAGTTACCCTCCCAACAATGAGCAGTTCTTC.

This sequence joins TRBV3-1 and TRBJ2-2, with D perhaps matching TRBD1 (5 bases). The CDR3 has 14 residues. CDR1 is LGHDT, CDR2 YNNKEL, per germline (reference sequence). V was clipped by 6 bases and J by 0 bases, with 8 bases between them. The CDR3 bases are TGTGCCAGCAGGACAGCAGCGAACACCGGGGAGCTGTTTTTT. This sequence encodes CASRTAANTGELFF.

This clonotype was seen many times. V is TRBV20-1 and J is TRBJ2-7, with D maybe TRBD1 (5 bases). The ends were cut back, 3 bases at V and 5 bases at J, with 11 bases in the middle. The CDR3 covers 12 residues. Germline V gives CDR1 DFQATT, CDR2 SNEGSKA (reference sequence). Here the CDR3 reads CSASQGKNEQYF. The CDR3 nucleotides are TGCAGTGCTAGCCAGGGAAAGAACGAGCAGTACTTC.

The table lists this clonotype with many counts. The chain couples TRBV6-2 or TRBV6-3 to TRBJ2-5, with TRBD1 matching over 7 bases. The CDR3 covers 11 residues. After removal of 6 bases from V and 11 bases from J, the junction contained 6 bases not matched to a gene. Per germline, CDR1 MNHEY and CDR2 SVGEGT. CDR3 sequence reads: CASRTGPHQYF. As DNA, the CDR3 is TGTGCCAGCAGGACAGGGCCCCATCAGTACTTC.

The V and J genes are TRBV6-2 or TRBV6-3 and TRBJ2-1, with 11 bases that match TRBD2. The CDR3 has 14 residues. The V gene's germline CDR1 is MNHEY and CDR2 SVGEGT. Trimming cost V 7 bases and J 2 bases; bases outside gene matches: 1. The CDR3 loop is CASISGGAYNEQFF. CDR3 in DNA: TGTGCCAGCATTAGCGGGGGGGCCTACAATGAGCAGTTCTTC.

This clonotype occurred a few times. This could be a read error, since a much larger clone is one nucleotide away. The chain joins TRBV12-3 or TRBV12-4 to TRBJ2-3, with 7 bases identical to TRBD1. CDR3 length: 14 residues. The trim removed 8 bases at V and 1 base at J, leaving 6 bases unmatched. The DNA for the CDR3 is TGTGCCAGCGGTTCCACAGGGGGCACAGATACGCAGTATTTT. It encodes CASGSTGGTDTQYF.

This clonotype was counted at least ten times. The chain carries TRBV9 and TRBJ2-3; D call uncertain. The CDR3 has 15 amino acids. Trimming stripped 4 bases from V and 6 bases from J, with 18 bases between. Germline values: CDR1 SGDLS, CDR2 YYNGEE. This CDR3 is CASSPRFRPLDTQYF. CDR3 DNA: TGTGCCAGCAGCCCCAGGTTTCGCCCGTTGGATACGCAGTATTTT. Drawing the rest from reference TRBV9 and TRBJ2-3, the complete variable domain is DSGVTQTPKHLITATGQRVTLRCSPRSGDLSVYWYQQSLDQGLQFLIQYYNGEERAKGNILERFSAQQFPDLHSELNLSSLELGDSALYFCASSPRFRPLDTQYFGPGTRLTVL.

The rearrangement uses TRBV2 and TRBJ2-1; a possible D gene is TRBD2 (6 bases). V lost 10 bases to trimming and J lost 7 bases, with 20 bases between them. The V gene's germline CDR1 is SNHLY and CDR2 FYNNEI. The CDR3 contains 14 residues. The CDR3 here is CANRLGRSSNEQFF. CDR3 bases: TGTGCCAACCGACTAGGGAGGTCTTCAAATGAGCAGTTCTTC. Full variable domain (remainder filled in from reference TRBV2 and TRBJ2-1): EPEVTQTPSHQVTQMGQEVILRCVPISNHLYFYWYRQILGQKVEFLVSFYNNEISEKSEIFDDQFSVERPDGSNFTLKIRSTKLEDSAMYFCANRLGRSSNEQFFGPGTRLTVL.

This clonotype was observed a few times. The V and J genes are TRBV2 and TRBJ2-3, with D hard to call. Between the trimmed V and J ends, which lost 4 bases and 6 bases, there was a span of 11 bases. The CDR3 length is 13 residues. Germline assignment: CDR1 SNHLY and CDR2 FYNNEI. CDR3: CASSGGPADTQYF. For the CDR3, the DNA is TGTGCCAGCAGTGGTGGTCCTGCGGATACGCAGTATTTT.

This chain connects TRBV27 to TRBJ2-7, with unresolved D. The CDR3 has 12 residues. Trimming left V 3 bases short and J 7 bases short, with 10 bases between. Per the germline V gene, CDR1 is MNHEY and CDR2 is SMNVEV (reference sequence). The CDR3 nucleotides read TGTGCCAGCAGTTTCCCCGGCGATGAGCAGTACTTC. Protein: CASSFPGDEQYF.

The chain uses TRBV7-2 and TRBJ1-1; D is unresolved. The ends were cut back, 3 bases at V and 8 bases at J, with 16 bases in the middle. The CDR3 is 14 residues long. Germline CDR1 and CDR2: SGHTA and FQGNSA. In nucleotides, the CDR3 is TGTGCCAGCAGCTTGGCCGAGGGTTTCAGCGAAGCTTTCTTT. Translating it yields CASSLAEGFSEAFF.

This clonotype has just a few counts. This chain uses TRBV11-2 with TRBJ1-6, with D unresolved. The CDR3 is 14 amino acids. CDR1 and CDR2 from the germline V gene are SGHAT and FQNNGV. The germline V and J ends were trimmed by 2 bases and 7 bases, with 9 bases remaining between them. The CDR3 coding sequence is TGTGCCAGCAGCTTAAGAGTGACCAATTCACCCCTCCACTTT. It encodes CASSLRVTNSPLHF.

This clonotype was seen at least ten times. The chain is built from TRBV30 and TRBJ2-7, with 9 positions matching TRBD2. The CDR3 length is 16 residues. V shed 0 bases, J shed 4 bases, and the junction held 10 bases outside the gene matches. Germline-derived CDR1 and CDR2 are GTSNPN and SVGIG (reference sequence). The CDR3 loop is CAWSVLERGAGYEQYF. In nucleotides, the CDR3 is TGTGCCTGGAGTGTACTAGAGCGGGGGGCAGGATACGAGCAGTACTTC.

This clonotype was counted only a few times. The gene calls are TRBV9 and TRBJ2-2; D could derive from TRBD1 or TRBD2 (5 bases each). Germline V lookup: CDR1 SGDLS, CDR2 YYNGEE. The CDR3 is 14 amino acids. Trimming left V 7 bases short and J 0 bases short, with 10 bases between. CDR3 nucleotide sequence: TGTGCCAGCGTGGGGGTACCGAACACCGGGGAGCTGTTTTTT. Its protein product is CASVGVPNTGELFF.

This clonotype was seen a few times. The gene calls are TRBV7-9 and TRBJ2-7, with 8 bases identical to TRBD1. CDR1 is SEHNR, CDR2 FQNEAQ, per germline (reference sequence). Trimming took 5 bases from V and 0 from J; bases not matched to a gene: 12. The CDR3 contains 17 residues. The CDR3 loop reads CASSRPRDRPSSYEQYF. The CDR3 coding sequence is TGTGCCAGCAGCCGACCGAGGGACAGGCCTAGCTCCTACGAGCAGTACTTC.

The CDR3 coding sequence is TGTGCCAGCAGTTTATCGAAAGGGGTGCCCTCCTACGAGCAGTACTTC. It encodes CASSLSKGVPSYEQYF. The chain carries TRBV27 and TRBJ2-7; D is possibly TRBD1 (5 bases). The V and J ends lost 0 bases and 0 bases respectively, with 12 bases between them. The CDR3 covers 16 residues. CDR1 and CDR2 (germline): MNHEY, SMNVEV (reference sequence).

This clonotype was detected only once. Written as DNA, the CDR3 is TGTGCCAGCAGTTTCAGGGTATGGCCCCAGCATTTT. It yields the protein CASSFRVWPQHF. This chain links TRBV28 with TRBJ1-5; maybe TRBD1 (5 bases). V was clipped by 3 bases and J by 9 bases, with 9 bases between them. Germline assignment: CDR1 MDHEN and CDR2 SYDVKM. This CDR3 has 12 amino acids.

This clonotype occurred a few times. The rearrangement uses TRBV10-2 and TRBJ2-5, with 11 bases lining up with TRBD2. The germline CDR1 and CDR2 sequences are WSHSY and SAAADI. The J segment lost 4 bases and the V segment lost 2 bases, leaving 6 bases of the junction unmatched. The CDR3 is 16 residues long. The CDR3 protein is CASSEKTSGGLETQYF. The DNA of the CDR3 is TGCGCCAGCAGTGAGAAAACTAGCGGGGGCCTAGAGACCCAGTACTTC.

The chain couples TRBV2 to TRBJ1-1, with a weak D call TRBD1 (6 bases). Germline V gives CDR1 SNHLY, CDR2 FYNNEI. The CDR3 is 14 residues long. The V end was cut by 6 bases, the J end by 0 bases, with 11 bases between. CDR3 nucleotides: TGTGCCAGCAGACCAGGGGCTCTGAACACTGAAGCTTTCTTT. Encoded protein: CASRPGALNTEAFF.

The chain carries TRBV7-2 and TRBJ2-7; D is ambiguous. V gave up 1 base and J gave up 6 bases, with 7 bases separating them. The CDR3 has 12 residues. Germline V CDR1 and CDR2: SGHTA, FQGNSA. DNA of the CDR3: TGTGCCAGCAGCTTAGTAGGGCCCGAGCAGTACTTC. It translates to CASSLVGPEQYF. Full variable domain (missing parts from reference TRBV7-2 and TRBJ2-7): GAGVSQSPSNKVTEKGKDVELRCDPISGHTALYWYRQSLGQGLEFLIYFQGNSAPDKSGLPSDRFSAERTGGSVSTLTIQRTQQEDSAVYLCASSLVGPEQYFGPGTRLTVT.

The sample holds a few counts of this clonotype. The V and J genes are TRBV7-6 and TRBJ1-4; perhaps TRBD1 as D (6 bases). CDR1 is SGHVS and CDR2 is FNYEAQ in the germline V gene. The CDR3 is 16 residues long. Trimming pared 5 bases from V and 8 bases from J, leaving 21 bases between. The DNA of the CDR3 is TGTGCCAGCAGCCCAGAGGGGGGATTACTAGGGGAAAAACTGTTTTTT. Protein product: CASSPEGGLLGEKLFF. The full variable domain, its missing parts supplied by reference TRBV7-6 and TRBJ1-4, is GAGVSQSPRYKVTKRGQDVALRCDPISGHVSLYWYRQALGQGPEFLTYFNYEAQQDKSGLPNDRFSAERPEGSISTLTIQRTEQRDSAMYRCASSPEGGLLGEKLFFGSGTQLSVL.

For the CDR3, the DNA is TGTGCCAGCAGTACGACGGCAGGATCTCAGCCCCAGCATTTT. It yields the protein CASSTTAGSQPQHF. The rearrangement joins TRBV6-5 to TRBJ1-5; D is ambiguous. Germline V CDR1 and CDR2: MNHEY, SVGAGI. The ends were cut back, 5 bases at V and 6 bases at J, with 14 bases in the middle. The CDR3 runs 14 residues.

A single count supports this clonotype. The junction departs from germline at one end; a sequencing error may be responsible. The V and J genes are TRBV2 and TRBJ2-1; maybe TRBD2 (6 bases). Germline V CDR1 and CDR2: SNHLY, FYNNEI. This CDR3 region has 15 residues. The CDR3 is CAGSEALASEETQFF. CDR3 nucleotide sequence: TGTGCCGGCAGTGAAGCGCTTGCTAGCGAAGAGACCCAGTTCTTC. Drawing the rest from reference TRBV2 and TRBJ2-1, the complete variable domain is EPEVTQTPSHQVTQMGQEVILRCVPISNHLYFYWYRQILGQKVEFLVSFYNNEISEKSEIFDDQFSVERPDGSNFTLKIRSTKLEDSAMYFCAGSEALASEETQFFGPGTRLTVL.

The table lists this clonotype with many counts. This rearrangement joins TRBV5-5 to TRBJ2-1; 10 bases fit TRBD1. V dropped 4 bases and J dropped 6; count of bases not matched to a gene: 4. Germline assignment: CDR1 SGHKS and CDR2 YYEKEE (reference sequence). The CDR3 is 14 residues long. CDR3 bases: TGTGCCAGCAGCCGGACAGGGGGTGGCAATGAGCAGTTCTTC. Its translation: CASSRTGGGNEQFF.

This clonotype was counted only a few times. This chain connects TRBV4-3 to TRBJ2-3, with no clear D. CDR1 and CDR2 from the germline V gene are LGHNA and YSLEER. V was clipped by 0 bases and J by 4 bases, with 11 bases between them. The CDR3 runs to 15 residues. The CDR3 reads CASSQEPSVPDTQYF. CDR3 nucleotides: TGCGCCAGCAGCCAAGAACCCTCCGTTCCAGATACGCAGTATTTT.

This clonotype turned up a few times. The rearrangement links TRBV7-2 to TRBJ2-1; tentative D call: TRBD2 (6 bases). V was pared by 3 bases and J by 4 bases, with 13 bases between. This CDR3 is built from 15 residues. CDR1 and CDR2 (germline): SGHTA, FQGNSA. The CDR3 reads CASSFWAGSYNEQFF. For the CDR3, the DNA is TGTGCCAGCAGCTTTTGGGCGGGGTCGTACAATGAGCAGTTCTTC.

This chain connects TRBV5-1 to TRBJ2-1; maybe TRBD2 (5 bases). V was clipped by 4 bases and J by 7 bases, with 9 bases between them. The CDR3 contains 12 residues. CDR1 is SGHRS, CDR2 YFSETQ, per germline. CDR3 sequence: CASSPGMNEQFF. The CDR3 DNA reads as TGCGCCAGCAGCCCCGGGATGAATGAGCAGTTCTTC.